The 30 T cell receptor beta chains given below trace back to one sample, sequenced in a study of blood T cell repertoires in COVID-19. The repertoire was sequenced with immunoSEQ multiplex PCR; TCRdb's copy has only in-frame clones and lacks some. The sample yields 55,000 to 75,000 clones, around 83% seen once. The material sequenced was peripheral blood. All receptors come from a human donor in a cohort sampled during active COVID-19.

The chain combines TRBV12-3 or TRBV12-4 with TRBJ2-1; unclear D gene. This CDR3 comprises 13 residues. V lost 5 bases and J 13 bases, leaving 18 bases between the germline ends. The CDR3 nucleotides read TGTGCCAGCAGTCCTCAGACTCCCCCCACCCAGTTCTTC. Translated: CASSPQTPPTQFF.

The chain has TRBV7-7 and TRBJ2-3; TRBD2 aligns across 12 bases. CDR1 is SSHAT and CDR2 is FNYEAQ in the germline V gene (reference sequence). Unmatched junction bases numbered 8, after V lost 4 bases and J lost 6 bases. CDR3 length equals 16 residues. The CDR3 spells CASSSGLAGSSDTQYF. The CDR3, as DNA: TGTGCCAGCAGCTCGGGACTAGCGGGTTCCTCTGATACGCAGTATTTT.

The CDR3 nucleotides read TGCGCCAGCAGCCTCGGACAGGGGAACTATGGCTACACCTTC. Its translation: CASSLGQGNYGYTF. V usage is TRBV4-1 and J usage is TRBJ1-2, with TRBD1 matching 9 bases. Per germline, CDR1 MGHRA and CDR2 YSYEKL. V shed 4 bases, J shed 2 bases, and the junction held 2 bases outside the gene matches. The CDR3 covers 14 residues.

This chain uses TRBV7-6 with TRBJ2-3, with 9 bases matching TRBD1. The CDR3 runs to 16 residues. Looked up from germline, CDR1 is SGHVS and CDR2 is FNYEAQ. V was clipped by 4 bases and J by 3 bases; unmatched bases: 8. The CDR3 region is CASSYTGTGSTDTQYF. CDR3 nucleotide sequence: TGTGCCAGCAGCTACACCGGGACAGGGTCTACAGATACGCAGTATTTT.

This chain links TRBV6-5 with TRBJ2-7, with D possibly being TRBD1 (6 bases). V was trimmed by 4 bases and J by 3 bases, leaving 10 bases between them. The CDR3 spans 13 residues. CDR1 and CDR2 (germline): MNHEY, SVGAGI. CDR3 region: CASSSGQDYEQYF. For the CDR3, the DNA is TGTGCCAGCAGTTCGGGACAAGACTACGAGCAGTACTTC.

This chain connects TRBV5-1 to TRBJ2-3, with 8 bases that match TRBD1. After removal of 1 base from V and 0 bases from J, the junction contained 4 bases not matched to a gene. This CDR3 is built from 16 residues. Germline lookup yields CDR1 SGHRS and CDR2 YFSETQ. The chain's CDR3 is CASSLFRGHSTDTQYF. The CDR3 bases are TGCGCCAGCAGCTTGTTCAGGGGGCACAGCACAGATACGCAGTATTTT.

V gene TRBV18 combines with J gene TRBJ2-7, with TRBD2 identical over 7 bases. Trimming cost V 2 bases and J 7 bases; bases outside gene matches: 8. The CDR3 covers 14 residues. From germline, CDR1 is KGHSH and CDR2 LQKENI. The CDR3 loop reads CASSPASGVREQYF. The CDR3, as DNA: TGTGCCAGCTCACCAGCCAGCGGGGTGAGAGAGCAGTACTTC.

V is TRBV30 and J is TRBJ2-1; a possible D gene is TRBD1 (6 bases). This CDR3 region has 16 residues. The germline CDR1 and CDR2 sequences are GTSNPN and SVGIG (reference sequence). V lost 0 bases to trimming and J lost 4 bases, with 16 bases between them. Written as DNA, the CDR3 is TGTGCCTGGAGTGTACGTTGGGGGCCGGTTTACAATGAGCAGTTCTTC. Protein sequence: CAWSVRWGPVYNEQFF.

V is TRBV9 and J is TRBJ2-1; 7 bases fit TRBD1. This CDR3 is built from 14 residues. The germline V gene encodes CDR1 SGDLS and CDR2 YYNGEE. V shed 7 bases, J shed 7 bases, and the junction held 11 bases outside the gene matches. The CDR3: CASSITGVGNEQFF. CDR3 nucleotides: TGTGCCAGCTCGATTACAGGGGTCGGAAATGAGCAGTTCTTC. The full variable domain, with the rest looked up from reference TRBV9 and TRBJ2-1, is DSGVTQTPKHLITATGQRVTLRCSPRSGDLSVYWYQQSLDQGLQFLIQYYNGEERAKGNILERFSAQQFPDLHSELNLSSLELGDSALYFCASSITGVGNEQFFGPGTRLTVL.

This chain uses TRBV30 with TRBJ2-2; D remains unclear. V was pared by 7 bases and J by 6 bases, with 9 bases between. This CDR3 region has 11 residues. Germline values: CDR1 GTSNPN, CDR2 SVGIG (reference sequence). CDR3 coding DNA: TGTGCCTCCGCGCGTTCCGGGGAGCTGTTTTTT. Translation: CASARSGELFF.

The chain has TRBV20-1 and TRBJ2-4, with TRBD1 matching over 9 bases. V dropped 3 bases and J dropped 7; count of bases not matched to a gene: 10. Germline lookup yields CDR1 DFQATT and CDR2 SNEGSKA (reference sequence). This CDR3 is 15 amino acids long. The CDR3 bases are TGCAGTGCTAGTTCCGCGGGACAGGGCTTCAACATTCAGTACTTC. It encodes CSASSAGQGFNIQYF.

This clone turned up a few times. The CDR3 loop is CASSAKLAGAHETQYF. CDR3 sequence (DNA): TGTGCCAGCAGCGCCAAACTAGCGGGGGCACACGAGACCCAGTACTTC. The J gene is TRBJ2-5, the V gene TRBV11-2, with 11 bases aligning to TRBD2. CDR1 and CDR2 from the germline V gene are SGHAT and FQNNGV. This CDR3 region has 16 residues. Trimming removed 5 bases from V and 5 bases from J; junction bases left unmatched: 10.

The genes are TRBV30 and TRBJ2-1; 8 nucleotides agree with TRBD2. The CDR3 contains 13 residues. V trimming: 5 bases; J trimming: 4 bases; junction bases outside the gene matches: 4. Per the germline V gene, CDR1 is GTSNPN and CDR2 is SVGIG (reference sequence). CDR3: CAWGRGGYNEQFF. The CDR3 region has the DNA TGTGCCTGGGGACGGGGGGGATACAATGAGCAGTTCTTC.

V and J are TRBV19 and TRBJ1-1; 7 bases are a match to TRBD1. Germline CDR1 LNHDA, CDR2 SQIVND (reference sequence). This CDR3 is built from 14 residues. Trimming at V came to 5 bases and at J to 2 bases, leaving 5 bases not matched to a gene. The CDR3 reads CASSFRDRNTEAFF. CDR3 nucleotide sequence: TGTGCCAGTAGTTTCCGGGACAGAAACACTGAAGCTTTCTTT.

The chain joins TRBV7-2 to TRBJ1-1; D remains ambiguous. CDR3 length: 13 residues. In germline, CDR1 is SGHTA, CDR2 FQGNSA. V gave up 2 bases and J gave up 0 bases, with 4 bases separating them. CDR3 region: CASSLYMNTEAFF. The CDR3 coding sequence is TGTGCCAGCAGCTTATACATGAACACTGAAGCTTTCTTT.

The genes are TRBV20-1 and TRBJ2-1; 7 bases are a match to TRBD2. Germline V gene sequence: CDR1 DFQATT, CDR2 SNEGSKA (reference sequence). The CDR3 has 11 amino acids. CDR3 in DNA: TGCAGGTTCGCTAGCGGCCATGAGCAGTTCTTC. Translated: CRFASGHEQFF.

The chain recombines TRBV18 with TRBJ1-4; D is perhaps TRBD1 (5 bases). The length of the CDR3 is 13 residues. Between the trimmed V and J ends, which lost 6 bases and 5 bases, there was a span of 10 bases. In germline, CDR1 is KGHSH, CDR2 LQKENI. The CDR3 coding sequence is TGTGCCAGCTCTGACAGAGACAATGAAAAACTGTTTTTT. Translation: CASSDRDNEKLFF.

This clone was picked up many times. The chain joins TRBV27 to TRBJ2-1, with D hard to call. CDR3 size: 14 residues. Germline V CDR1 and CDR2: MNHEY, SMNVEV (reference sequence). The V and J ends lost 5 bases and 3 bases respectively, with 11 bases between them. The CDR3 sequence: CASSPQVLYNEQFF. The CDR3 region has the DNA TGTGCCAGCAGTCCCCAGGTCCTCTACAATGAGCAGTTCTTC.

To note about this clone: This sample also contains other DNA sequences that code for the same CDR3. This chain joins TRBV4-2 and TRBJ2-3, with D perhaps TRBD2 (5 bases). Germline CDR1 LGHNA, CDR2 YNFKEQ. V was shortened by 4 bases and J by 1 base, with 12 bases between the two germline ends. This CDR3 has 15 amino acids. This CDR3 is CASSLRGSGTDTQYF. The DNA of the CDR3 is TGTGCCAGCAGCCTCAGAGGGAGCGGCACAGATACGCAGTATTTT.

This sequence joins TRBV5-1 and TRBJ2-1; no clear D. The CDR3 is 13 amino acids. Germline V gene data show CDR1 as SGHRS and CDR2 as YFSETQ. Deletions cut 0 bases from V and 6 bases from J, with 7 bases between. The CDR3 sequence is CASSLGQANEQFF. The CDR3 coding sequence is TGCGCCAGCAGCTTGGGTCAGGCCAATGAGCAGTTCTTC.

The chain combines TRBV19 with TRBJ2-1, with 7 bases aligning to TRBD1. With V trimmed by 0 bases and J by 9 bases, 5 bases remained unmatched. From germline, CDR1 is LNHDA and CDR2 SQIVND (reference sequence). This CDR3 comprises 14 residues. CDR3 sequence (DNA): TGTGCCAGTAGTATAGACCCACGGACAGGTGAGCAGTTCTTC. This translates into CASSIDPRTGEQFF. The whole variable domain, remainder taken from reference TRBV19 and TRBJ2-1, is DGGITQSPKYLFRKEGQNVTLSCEQNLNHDAMYWYRQDPGQGLRLIYYSQIVNDFQKGDIAEGYSVSREKKESFPLTVTSAQKNPTAFYLCASSIDPRTGEQFFGPGTRLTVL.

The chain links TRBV6-5 to TRBJ2-1, with 10 positions matching TRBD2. V trimming: 6 bases; J trimming: 8 bases; junction bases outside the gene matches: 4. This CDR3 is 13 amino acids long. Germline V CDR1 and CDR2: MNHEY, SVGAGI. The CDR3 DNA reads as TGTGCCAGCAGCAGCGGGGGGGTTTATGAGCAGTTCTTC. It translates to CASSSGGVYEQFF.

This rearrangement joins TRBV7-9 to TRBJ2-5, with 9 bases fitting TRBD2. The germline V gene has CDR1 SEHNR and CDR2 FQNEAQ (reference sequence). The CDR3 runs 17 residues. V dropped 7 bases and J dropped 1; count of bases not matched to a gene: 13. The chain's CDR3 is CASNPLKAGGFQETQYF. In nucleotides, the CDR3 is TGTGCCAGCAACCCCCTGAAGGCGGGAGGGTTCCAAGAGACCCAGTACTTC.

The rearrangement uses TRBV10-3 and TRBJ1-1; D might be TRBD1 (6 bases). In germline, CDR1 is ENHRY, CDR2 SYGVKD. CDR3 length: 12 residues. V shed 5 bases and J shed 5 bases, with 9 bases lying between them. CDR3: CAISTRGTEAFF. CDR3 in DNA: TGTGCCATCAGTACTAGGGGGACTGAAGCTTTCTTT.

The chain carries TRBV4-2 and TRBJ2-7, with 13 bases fitting TRBD2. CDR1 LGHNA and CDR2 YNFKEQ come from the germline V gene. The J segment lost 6 bases and the V segment lost 3 bases, leaving 11 bases of the junction unmatched. The length of the CDR3 is 17 residues. In nucleotides, the CDR3 is TGTGCCAGCAGCCATGCCGGGACTAGCGGGGTCCCCCGCGAGCAGTACTTC. Its translation is CASSHAGTSGVPREQYF.

V and J are TRBV4-2 and TRBJ2-1; 9 nucleotides agree with TRBD2. Germline trimming cut 0 bases from V and 6 bases from J; bases unmatched to any gene: 6. This CDR3 comprises 16 residues. Germline CDR1 LGHNA, CDR2 YNFKEQ. The CDR3 here is CASSQDWTSEGNEQFF. The CDR3 coding sequence is TGTGCCAGCAGCCAAGACTGGACTAGCGAGGGCAATGAGCAGTTCTTC.

This chain uses TRBV4-2 with TRBJ2-3; the match to TRBD2 covers 9 bases. The ends lost 1 base at V and 4 bases at J; junction bases unmatched: 6. This CDR3 has 16 residues. The germline V gene has CDR1 LGHNA and CDR2 YNFKEQ. The CDR3 bases are TGTGCCAGCAGCCAAGGCCCAGCGGGAGGTGCAGATACGCAGTATTTT. Protein product: CASSQGPAGGADTQYF.

The chain uses TRBV18 and TRBJ2-1, with D possibly being TRBD1 (5 bases). With 0 bases removed from V and 15 bases from J, the gap between germline ends came to 15 bases. Germline values: CDR1 KGHSH, CDR2 LQKENI. The CDR3 runs 13 residues. Written as DNA, the CDR3 is TGTGCCAGCTCACCACCTTTTGTGGACACGGCGTTCTTC. This codes for CASSPPFVDTAFF.

The CDR3 DNA follows: TGTGCCAGCTCACCTTACAGGGATAGCAATCAGCCCCAGCATTTT. Translation gives CASSPYRDSNQPQHF. V usage is TRBV18 and J usage is TRBJ1-5, with D perhaps TRBD1 (6 bases). V gave up 3 bases and J gave up 0 bases, with 9 bases separating them. This CDR3 comprises 15 residues. Germline CDR1 is KGHSH and CDR2 is LQKENI.

The chain has TRBV13 and TRBJ2-7, with D maybe TRBD2 (5 bases). V was trimmed by 2 bases and J by 4 bases, leaving 18 bases between them. Germline V gives CDR1 PRHDT, CDR2 FYEKMQ (reference sequence). This CDR3 spans 16 amino acids. The CDR3 nucleotides are TGTGCCAGCAGCTTACGAGTAGGAGGACCAAATTACGAGCAGTACTTC. Its translation is CASSLRVGGPNYEQYF.